This T cell receptor beta chain was captured in a study of OX40 agonist ivuxolimab in advanced cancers. As for the study in general: A mean age of approximately 64 years, range about 23 to 80, was recorded, and 70% to 85% were male.

Germline lookup yields CDR1 SEHNR and CDR2 FQNEAQ (reference sequence). The CDR3 sequence is 14 residues long. V dropped 3 bases and J dropped 4 bases, with 9 bases sitting between them. Generated by immunoSEQ multiplex PCR, the TCRdb table keeps only in-frame clones and is missing some. There are roughly 35,000 clones in the sample; 86% occur only once, and 2% to 3% lies in the top ten. The origin of this receptor is an adult with an advanced solid tumor such as melanoma, head and neck, liver or kidney cancer. The input for sequencing was CD4+ or CD8+ T cells sorted from blood, taken in a trial of the OX40 agonist ivuxolimab. The chain carries TRBV7-9 and TRBJ1-4; maybe TRBD1 (5 bases). CDR3 bases: TGTGCCAGCAGCTTGGGGCAGGGTAATGAAAAACTGTTTTTT. As protein: CASSLGQGNEKLFF.